The clone carrying this T cell receptor beta chain was observed a few times. Its matching antigen is unknown. The source of the sample is a study of T cells in narcolepsy. Whole-study context: Donors had narcolepsy type 1 or type 2, or were healthy controls. The study's findings and limits: No autoreactive T cell clone sequences appeared in some memory CD4+ repertoires. Blood of same and different patients, but not healthy controls, reportedly held recurring autoreactive clonotypes. Same-patient CSF and blood CD4+ T cell clonotypes included HCRT-specific and TRIB2-specific autoreactive ones.

The germline V gene has CDR1 SGHTA and CDR2 FQGNSA. The CDR3 is 14 residues long. V was shortened by 5 bases and J by 5 bases, with 12 bases between the two germline ends. Data came from immunoSEQ multiplex PCR; TCRdb stores just in-frame clones and leaves some out. Among fewer than 30,000 clones listed, 75% to 90% were seen once. This chain connects TRBV7-2 to TRBJ1-4; D perhaps matches TRBD1 (5 bases). The sample taken for sequencing was CD45RA- memory CD4+ T cells from PBMCs. This clonotype originated in a human donor with narcolepsy. CDR3 bases: TGTGCCAGCAGCCCCGGGGGATACAATGAAAAACTGTTTTTT. Its translation is CASSPGGYNEKLFF. The full variable domain, with the rest looked up from reference TRBV7-2 and TRBJ1-4, is GAGVSQSPSNKVTEKGKDVELRCDPISGHTALYWYRQSLGQGLEFLIYFQGNSAPDKSGLPSDRFSAERTGGSVSTLTIQRTQQEDSAVYLCASSPGGYNEKLFFGSGTQLSVL.